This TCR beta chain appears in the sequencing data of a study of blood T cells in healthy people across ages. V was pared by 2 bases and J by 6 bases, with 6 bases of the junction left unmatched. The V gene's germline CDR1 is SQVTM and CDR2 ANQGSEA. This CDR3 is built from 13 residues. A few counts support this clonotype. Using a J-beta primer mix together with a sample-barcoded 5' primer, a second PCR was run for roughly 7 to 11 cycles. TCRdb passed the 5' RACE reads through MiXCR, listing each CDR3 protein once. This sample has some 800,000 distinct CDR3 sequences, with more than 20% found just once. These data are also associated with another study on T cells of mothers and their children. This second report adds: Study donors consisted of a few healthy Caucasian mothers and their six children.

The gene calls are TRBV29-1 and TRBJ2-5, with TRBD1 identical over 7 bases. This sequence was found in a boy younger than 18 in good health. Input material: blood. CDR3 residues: CSVELRQGKTQYF. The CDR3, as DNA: TGCAGCGTTGAACTCCGACAGGGAAAGACCCAGTACTTC.